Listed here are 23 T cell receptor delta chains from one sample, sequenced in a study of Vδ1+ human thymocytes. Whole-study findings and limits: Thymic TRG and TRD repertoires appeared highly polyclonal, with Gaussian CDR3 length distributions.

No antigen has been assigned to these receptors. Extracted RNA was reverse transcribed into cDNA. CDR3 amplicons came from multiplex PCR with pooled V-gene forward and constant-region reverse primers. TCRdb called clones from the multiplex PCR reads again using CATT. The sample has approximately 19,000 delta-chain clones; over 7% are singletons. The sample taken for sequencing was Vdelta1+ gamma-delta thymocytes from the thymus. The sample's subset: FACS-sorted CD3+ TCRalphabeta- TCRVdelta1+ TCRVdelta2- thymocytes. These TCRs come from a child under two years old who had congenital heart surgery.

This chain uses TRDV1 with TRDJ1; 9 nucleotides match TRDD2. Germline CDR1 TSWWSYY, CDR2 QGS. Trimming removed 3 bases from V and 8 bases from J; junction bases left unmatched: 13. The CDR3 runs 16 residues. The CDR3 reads CALGDILPTLGMKLIF. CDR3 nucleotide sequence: TGTGCTCTTGGGGACATCCTTCCTACCCTGGGGATGAAACTCATCTTT.

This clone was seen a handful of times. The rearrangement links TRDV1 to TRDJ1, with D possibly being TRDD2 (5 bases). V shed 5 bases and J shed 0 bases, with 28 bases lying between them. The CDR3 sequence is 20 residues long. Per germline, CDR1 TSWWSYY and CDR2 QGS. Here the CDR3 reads CALGTHFRHLLRVNTDKLIF. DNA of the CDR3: TGTGCTCTTGGGACCCACTTCCGACACTTGCTGAGGGTTAACACCGATAAACTCATCTTT.

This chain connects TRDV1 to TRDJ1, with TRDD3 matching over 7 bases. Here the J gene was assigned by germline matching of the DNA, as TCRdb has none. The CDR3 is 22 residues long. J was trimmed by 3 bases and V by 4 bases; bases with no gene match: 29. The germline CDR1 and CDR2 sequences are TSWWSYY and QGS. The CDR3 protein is CALGGHSHYIFTGEKGSDKLIF. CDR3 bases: TGTGCTCTTGGGGGCCACTCCCATTATATCTTTACTGGGGAGAAGGGATCCGATAAACTCATCTTT.

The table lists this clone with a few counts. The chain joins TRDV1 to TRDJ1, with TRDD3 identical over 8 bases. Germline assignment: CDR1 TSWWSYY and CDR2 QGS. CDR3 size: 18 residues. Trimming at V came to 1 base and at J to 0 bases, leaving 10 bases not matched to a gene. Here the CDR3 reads CALGERKTGGPYTDKLIF. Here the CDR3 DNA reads TGTGCTCTTGGGGAACGGAAGACTGGGGGGCCATACACCGATAAACTCATCTTT.

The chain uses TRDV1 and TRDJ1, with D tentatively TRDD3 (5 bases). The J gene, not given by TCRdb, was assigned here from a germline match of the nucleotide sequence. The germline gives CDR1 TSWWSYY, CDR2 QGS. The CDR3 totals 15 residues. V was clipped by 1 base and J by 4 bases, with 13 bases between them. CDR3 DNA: TGTGCTCTTGGGGAACGAGGCGGGGGGCTCGATAAACTCATCTTT. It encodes CALGERGGGLDKLIF.

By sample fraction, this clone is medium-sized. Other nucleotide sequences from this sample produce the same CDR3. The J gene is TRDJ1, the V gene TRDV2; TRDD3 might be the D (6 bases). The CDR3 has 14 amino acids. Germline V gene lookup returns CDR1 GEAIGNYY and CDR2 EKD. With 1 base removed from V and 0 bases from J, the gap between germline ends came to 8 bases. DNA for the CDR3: TGTGCCTGTGACACTGGGGGGTACACCGATAAACTCATCTTT. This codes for CACDTGGYTDKLIF.

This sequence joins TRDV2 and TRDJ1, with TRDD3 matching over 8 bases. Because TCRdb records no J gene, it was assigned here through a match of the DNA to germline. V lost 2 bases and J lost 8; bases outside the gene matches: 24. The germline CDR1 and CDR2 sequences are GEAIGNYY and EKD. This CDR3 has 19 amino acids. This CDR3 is CACDRTPPLEILGGTKLIF. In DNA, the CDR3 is TGTGCCTGTGACAGGACCCCACCCCTAGAGATACTGGGGGGCACCAAACTCATCTTT.

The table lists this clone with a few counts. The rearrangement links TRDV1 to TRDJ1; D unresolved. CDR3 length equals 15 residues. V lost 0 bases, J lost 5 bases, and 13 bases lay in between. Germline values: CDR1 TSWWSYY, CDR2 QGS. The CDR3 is CALGELKGVRDKLIF. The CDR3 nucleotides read TGTGCTCTTGGGGAACTAAAAGGGGTACGGGATAAACTCATCTTT.

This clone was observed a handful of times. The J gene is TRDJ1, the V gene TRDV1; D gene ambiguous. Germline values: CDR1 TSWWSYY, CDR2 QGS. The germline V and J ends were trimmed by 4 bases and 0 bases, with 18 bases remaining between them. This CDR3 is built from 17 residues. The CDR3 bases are TGTGCTCTTGGGGCCAGCCTCCCGCCACCGTACACCGATAAACTCATCTTT. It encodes CALGASLPPPYTDKLIF.

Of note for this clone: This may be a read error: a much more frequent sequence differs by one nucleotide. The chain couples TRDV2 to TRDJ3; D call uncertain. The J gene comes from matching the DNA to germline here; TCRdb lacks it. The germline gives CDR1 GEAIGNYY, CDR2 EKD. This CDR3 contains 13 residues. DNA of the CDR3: TGTGCCTGCCCCTCCCGGGACACCCGACAGATGTTTTTC. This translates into CACPSRDTRQMFF.

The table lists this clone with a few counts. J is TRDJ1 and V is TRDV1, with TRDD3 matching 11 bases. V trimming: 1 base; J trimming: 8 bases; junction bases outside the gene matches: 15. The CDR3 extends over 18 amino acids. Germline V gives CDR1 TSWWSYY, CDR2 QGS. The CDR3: CALGEPFLGPGGYFKLIF. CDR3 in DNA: TGTGCTCTTGGGGAACCTTTCCTGGGTCCTGGGGGATACTTCAAACTCATCTTT.

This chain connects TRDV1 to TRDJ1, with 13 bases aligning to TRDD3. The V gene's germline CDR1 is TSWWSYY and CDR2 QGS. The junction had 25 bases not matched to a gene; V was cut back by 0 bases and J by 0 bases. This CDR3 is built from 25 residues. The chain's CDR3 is CALGELSVGAFPIVLGDTYTDKLIF. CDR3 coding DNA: TGTGCTCTTGGGGAACTTAGTGTCGGGGCCTTCCCCATCGTACTGGGGGATACGTACACCGATAAACTCATCTTT.

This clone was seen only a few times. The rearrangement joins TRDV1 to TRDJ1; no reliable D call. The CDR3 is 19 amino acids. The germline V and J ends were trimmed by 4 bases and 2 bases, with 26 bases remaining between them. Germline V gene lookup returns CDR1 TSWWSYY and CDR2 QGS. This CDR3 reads CALGGRAEYSLCLTDKLIF. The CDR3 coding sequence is TGTGCTCTTGGGGGACGAGCTGAGTATTCCCTCTGTCTTACCGATAAACTCATCTTT.

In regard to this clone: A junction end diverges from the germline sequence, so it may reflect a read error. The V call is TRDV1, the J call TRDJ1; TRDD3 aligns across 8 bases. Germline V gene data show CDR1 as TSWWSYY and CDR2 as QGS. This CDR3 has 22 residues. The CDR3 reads CALGEPARLGPLYWGSLTKPIF. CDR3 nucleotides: TGTGCTCTTGGGGAACCCGCCCGGCTGGGCCCGCTGTACTGGGGGTCTCTCACTAAACCCATCTTT.

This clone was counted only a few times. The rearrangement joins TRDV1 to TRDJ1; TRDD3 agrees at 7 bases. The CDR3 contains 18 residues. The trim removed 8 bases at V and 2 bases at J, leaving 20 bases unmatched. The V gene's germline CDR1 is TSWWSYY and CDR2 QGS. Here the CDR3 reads CALSQYWGLRESTDKLIF. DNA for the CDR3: TGTGCTCTTTCTCAGTACTGGGGTCTTAGAGAGAGTACCGATAAACTCATCTTT.

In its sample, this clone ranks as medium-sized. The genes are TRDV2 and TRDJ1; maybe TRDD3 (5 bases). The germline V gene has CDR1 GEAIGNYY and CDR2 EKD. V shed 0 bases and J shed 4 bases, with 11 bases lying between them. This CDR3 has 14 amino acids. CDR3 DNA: TGTGCCTGTGACACCGGATCCTGGGACGATAAACTCATCTTT. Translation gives CACDTGSWDDKLIF.

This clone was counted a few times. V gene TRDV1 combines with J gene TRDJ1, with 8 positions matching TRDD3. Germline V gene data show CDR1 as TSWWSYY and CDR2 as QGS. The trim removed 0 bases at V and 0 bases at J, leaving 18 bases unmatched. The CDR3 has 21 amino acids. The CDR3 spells CALGELPYRGYFSLYTDKLIF. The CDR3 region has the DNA TGTGCTCTTGGGGAACTACCCTACCGGGGATACTTCTCCCTGTACACCGATAAACTCATCTTT.

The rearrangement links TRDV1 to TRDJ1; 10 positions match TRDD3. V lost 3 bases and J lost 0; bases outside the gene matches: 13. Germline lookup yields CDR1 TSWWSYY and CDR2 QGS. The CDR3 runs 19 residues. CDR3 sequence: CALGDPWGIQIPYTDKLIF. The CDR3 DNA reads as TGTGCTCTTGGGGACCCTTGGGGGATACAAATCCCATACACCGATAAACTCATCTTT.

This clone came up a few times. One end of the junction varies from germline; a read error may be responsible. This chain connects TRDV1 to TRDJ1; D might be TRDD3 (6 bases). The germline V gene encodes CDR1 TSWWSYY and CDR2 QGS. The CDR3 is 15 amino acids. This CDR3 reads CALGELEGISDKPIF. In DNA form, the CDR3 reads TGTGCTCTTGGGGAACTAGAGGGGATTTCCGATAAACCCATCTTT.

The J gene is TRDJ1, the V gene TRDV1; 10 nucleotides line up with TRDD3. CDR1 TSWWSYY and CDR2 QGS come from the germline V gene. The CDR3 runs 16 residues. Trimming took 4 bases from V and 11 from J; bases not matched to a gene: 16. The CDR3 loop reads CALGGDSILGDPSLIF. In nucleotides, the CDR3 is TGTGCTCTTGGGGGGGACTCCATACTGGGGGATCCGAGTCTCATCTTT.

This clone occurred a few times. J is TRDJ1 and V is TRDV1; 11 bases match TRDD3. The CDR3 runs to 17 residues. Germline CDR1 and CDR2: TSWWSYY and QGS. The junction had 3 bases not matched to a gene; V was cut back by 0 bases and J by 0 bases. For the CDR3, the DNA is TGTGCTCTTGGGGAACTACTGGGGGATAGTTACACCGATAAACTCATCTTT. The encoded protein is CALGELLGDSYTDKLIF.

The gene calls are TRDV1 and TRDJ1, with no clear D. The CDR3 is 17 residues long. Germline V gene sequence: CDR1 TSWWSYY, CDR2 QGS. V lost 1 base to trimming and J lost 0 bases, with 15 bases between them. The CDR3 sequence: CALGEQISTPNTDKLIF. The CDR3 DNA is TGTGCTCTTGGGGAACAGATTAGTACTCCAAACACCGATAAACTCATCTTT.

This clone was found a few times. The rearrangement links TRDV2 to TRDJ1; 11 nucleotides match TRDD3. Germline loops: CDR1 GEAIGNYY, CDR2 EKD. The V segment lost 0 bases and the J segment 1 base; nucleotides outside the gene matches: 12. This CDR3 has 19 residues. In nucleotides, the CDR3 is TGTGCCTGTGACACCGGCGGCGCTGGGGGATACTCTTCCACCGATAAACTCATCTTT. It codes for CACDTGGAGGYSSTDKLIF.